Here is one T cell receptor beta chain with its context. This sample stems from a study of blood T cell repertoires in COVID-19. Study-level background: Acute and convalescent COVID-19 specimens originated in the United States, Italy and Spain. From T cells, B-cell-depleted T cells, or PBMCs came the material, which was cDNA or gDNA.

Original handling: Nucleated cell number was recorded as an estimate derived from reference gene primer amplification. Profiling relied on immunoSEQ multiplex PCR, and the TCRdb table lists in-frame clones only, not all of them. V and J calls and clone size are as listed in that table; D and trimming were resolved from the DNA. The sample records fewer than 200,000 clones, about nine tenths being singletons. Germline V gene lookup returns CDR1 SGHAT and CDR2 FQNNGV. The CDR3 is 14 residues long. Trimming cost V 0 bases and J 9 bases, with 12 bases left between them. What was sequenced was peripheral blood. The chain has TRBV11-2 and TRBJ1-5, with D unresolved. The TCR originated in a man aged 55 to 70 with acute or convalescent COVID-19. CDR3 nucleotide sequence: TGTGCCAGCAGCTTAGATAGCCTCGGGAGGCCCCAGCATTTT. Translation: CASSLDSLGRPQHF.